The sequence of this T cell receptor (beta chain) was determined in a study of T cells in women clearing cervical HPV infection. Points from the study as a whole: Each sample's T-cell count was unknown, possibly confounding richness. Richness plus V gene abundances separated cases from controls with AUC 0.7 to 0.9.

Germline V gives CDR1 SEHNR, CDR2 FQNEAQ (reference sequence). V gave up 1 base and J gave up 6 bases, with 6 bases separating them. This CDR3 is built from 12 residues. Assay used: immunoSEQ multiplex PCR; TCRdb lists only in-frame clones, some missing. This listing includes tens of thousands of clones. Points on this clone: Its specificity is unknown. The missing CDR3 end, 3 residues past where the read stops, is filled in from the germline J gene.

This chain uses TRBV7-9 with TRBJ1-2; TRBD1 is a possible D gene (6 bases). The receptor's source is a woman aged 18 to 75 with a cervical HPV16 infection that either progressed to CIN3+ or cleared (not recorded which). The specimen sequenced was blood buffy coat. The CDR3 DNA, read in part, is TGTGCCAGCAGCTTAGGGGGGCATGGC. This translates into CASSLGGHG. The full CDR3 sequence reads CASSLGGHGYTF.